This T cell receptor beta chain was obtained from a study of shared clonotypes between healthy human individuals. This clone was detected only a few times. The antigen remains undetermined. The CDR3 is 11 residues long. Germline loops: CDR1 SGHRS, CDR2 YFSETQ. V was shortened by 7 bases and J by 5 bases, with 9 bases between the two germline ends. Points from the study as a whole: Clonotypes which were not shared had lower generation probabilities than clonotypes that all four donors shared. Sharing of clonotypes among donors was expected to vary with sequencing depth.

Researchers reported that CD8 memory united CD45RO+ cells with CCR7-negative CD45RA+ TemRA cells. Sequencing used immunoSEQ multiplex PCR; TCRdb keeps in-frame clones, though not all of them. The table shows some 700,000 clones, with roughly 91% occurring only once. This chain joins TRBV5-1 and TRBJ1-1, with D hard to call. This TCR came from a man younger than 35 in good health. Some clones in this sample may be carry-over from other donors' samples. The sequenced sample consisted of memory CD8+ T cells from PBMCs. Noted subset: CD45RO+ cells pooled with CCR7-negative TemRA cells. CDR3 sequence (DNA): TGCGCCAGCGGCGGAGGAACTGAAGCTTTCTTT. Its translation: CASGGGTEAFF. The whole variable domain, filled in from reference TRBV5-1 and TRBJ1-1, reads KAGVTQTPRYLIKTRGQQVTLSCSPISGHRSVSWYQQTPGQGLQFLFEYFSETQRNKGNFPGRFSGRQFSNSRSEMNVSTLELGDSALYLCASGGGTEAFFGQGTRLTVV.